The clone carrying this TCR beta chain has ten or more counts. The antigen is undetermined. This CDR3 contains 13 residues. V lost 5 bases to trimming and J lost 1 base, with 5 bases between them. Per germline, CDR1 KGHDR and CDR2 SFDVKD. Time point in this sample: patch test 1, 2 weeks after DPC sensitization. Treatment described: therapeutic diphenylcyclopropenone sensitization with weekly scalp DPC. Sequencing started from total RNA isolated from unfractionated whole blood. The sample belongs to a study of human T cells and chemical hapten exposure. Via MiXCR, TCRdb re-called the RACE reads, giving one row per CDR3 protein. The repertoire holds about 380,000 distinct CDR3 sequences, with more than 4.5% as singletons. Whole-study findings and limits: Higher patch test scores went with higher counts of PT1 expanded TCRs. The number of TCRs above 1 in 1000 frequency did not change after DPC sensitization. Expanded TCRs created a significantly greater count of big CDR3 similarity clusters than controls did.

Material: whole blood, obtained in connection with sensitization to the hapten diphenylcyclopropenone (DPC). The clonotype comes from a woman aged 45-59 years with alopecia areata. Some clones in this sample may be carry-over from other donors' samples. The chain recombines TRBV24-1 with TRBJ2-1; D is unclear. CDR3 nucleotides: TGTGCCACCAGTGGCTGGTCCTACAATGAGCAGTTCTTC. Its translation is CATSGWSYNEQFF.